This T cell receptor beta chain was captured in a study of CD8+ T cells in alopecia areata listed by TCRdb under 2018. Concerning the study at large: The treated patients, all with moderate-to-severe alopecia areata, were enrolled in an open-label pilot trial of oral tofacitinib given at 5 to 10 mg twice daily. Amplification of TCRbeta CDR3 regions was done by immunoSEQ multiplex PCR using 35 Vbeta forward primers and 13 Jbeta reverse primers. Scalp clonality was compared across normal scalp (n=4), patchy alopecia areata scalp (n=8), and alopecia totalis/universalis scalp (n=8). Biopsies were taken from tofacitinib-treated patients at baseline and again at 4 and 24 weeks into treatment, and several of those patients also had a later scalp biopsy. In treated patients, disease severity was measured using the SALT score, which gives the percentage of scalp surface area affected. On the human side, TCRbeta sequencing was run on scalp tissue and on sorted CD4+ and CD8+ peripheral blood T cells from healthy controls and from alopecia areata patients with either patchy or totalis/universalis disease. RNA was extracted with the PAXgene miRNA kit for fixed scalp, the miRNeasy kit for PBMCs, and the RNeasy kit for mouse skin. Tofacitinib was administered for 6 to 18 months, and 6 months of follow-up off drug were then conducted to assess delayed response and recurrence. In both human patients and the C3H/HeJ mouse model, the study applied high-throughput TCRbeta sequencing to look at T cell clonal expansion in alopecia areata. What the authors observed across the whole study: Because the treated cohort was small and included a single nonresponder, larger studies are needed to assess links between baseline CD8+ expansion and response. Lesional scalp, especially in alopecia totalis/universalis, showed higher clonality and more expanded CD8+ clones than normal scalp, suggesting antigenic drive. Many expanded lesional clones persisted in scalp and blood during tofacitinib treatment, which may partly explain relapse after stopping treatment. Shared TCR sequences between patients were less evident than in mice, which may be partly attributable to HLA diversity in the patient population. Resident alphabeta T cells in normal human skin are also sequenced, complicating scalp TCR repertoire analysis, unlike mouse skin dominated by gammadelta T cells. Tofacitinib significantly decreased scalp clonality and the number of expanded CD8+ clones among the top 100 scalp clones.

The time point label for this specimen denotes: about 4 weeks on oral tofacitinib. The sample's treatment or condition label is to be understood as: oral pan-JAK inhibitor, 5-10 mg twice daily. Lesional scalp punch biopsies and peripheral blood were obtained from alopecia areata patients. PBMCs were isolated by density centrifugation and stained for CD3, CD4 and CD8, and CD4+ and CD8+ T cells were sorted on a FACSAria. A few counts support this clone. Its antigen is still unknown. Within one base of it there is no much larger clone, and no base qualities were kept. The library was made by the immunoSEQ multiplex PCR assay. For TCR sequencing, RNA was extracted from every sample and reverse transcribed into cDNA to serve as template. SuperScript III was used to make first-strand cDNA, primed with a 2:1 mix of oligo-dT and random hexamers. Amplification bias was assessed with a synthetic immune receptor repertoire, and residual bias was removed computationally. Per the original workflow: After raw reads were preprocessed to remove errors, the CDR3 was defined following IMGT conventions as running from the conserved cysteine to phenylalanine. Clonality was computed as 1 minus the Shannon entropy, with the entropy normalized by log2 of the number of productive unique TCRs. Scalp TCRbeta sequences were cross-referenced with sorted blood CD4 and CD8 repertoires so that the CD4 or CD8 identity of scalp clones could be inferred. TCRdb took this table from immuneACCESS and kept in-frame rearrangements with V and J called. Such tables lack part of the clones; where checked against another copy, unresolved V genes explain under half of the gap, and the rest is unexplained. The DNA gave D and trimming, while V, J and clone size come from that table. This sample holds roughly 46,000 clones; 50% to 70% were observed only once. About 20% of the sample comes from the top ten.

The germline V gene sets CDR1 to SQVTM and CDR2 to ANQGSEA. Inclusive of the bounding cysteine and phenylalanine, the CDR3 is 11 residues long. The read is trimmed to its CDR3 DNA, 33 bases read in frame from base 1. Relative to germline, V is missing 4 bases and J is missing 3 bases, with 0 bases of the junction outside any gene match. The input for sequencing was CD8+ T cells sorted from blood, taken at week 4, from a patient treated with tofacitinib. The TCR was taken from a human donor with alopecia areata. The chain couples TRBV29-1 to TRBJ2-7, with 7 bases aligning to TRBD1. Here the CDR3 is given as CSVGTGYEQYF. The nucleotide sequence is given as TGCAGCGTTGGGACAGGCTACGAGCAGTACTTC.